A single sample gave rise to the 27 T cell receptor beta chains below, sequenced in a study of CD8 T cells in Susac syndrome. The RNA input was about 0.5 to 1 ug, and it was reverse transcribed with random hexamers. A single record per CDR3 protein comes from TCRdb applying MiXCR to the immunoSEQ multiplex PCR reads. The sample carries 190,000 or so distinct CDR3 sequences, 95% recorded once. The sequenced material came from CD4+ T cells from PBMCs. These receptors originate from a human donor with multiple sclerosis.

The CDR3 region is CASSQAGTVKEQYF. CDR3 bases: TGTGCCAGCAGCCAAGCCGGGACGGTTAAAGAGCAGTACTTC. The chain joins TRBV4-2 to TRBJ2-7; D is perhaps TRBD1 or TRBD2 (5 bases each). This CDR3 comprises 14 residues. Looked up from germline, CDR1 is LGHNA and CDR2 is YNFKEQ. The V end was cut by 1 base, the J end by 7 bases, with 14 bases between.

V and J are TRBV12-3 or TRBV12-4 and TRBJ2-7; the D gene could be TRBD1 or TRBD2 (6 bases each). The CDR3 contains 13 residues. The V gene lost 3 bases and the J gene lost 2 bases, with 8 bases spanning the gap. The CDR3 loop reads CASSLRGAYEQYF. CDR3 coding DNA: TGTGCCAGCAGTTTGAGGGGGGCCTACGAGCAGTACTTC.

J is TRBJ1-1 and V is TRBV30; TRBD1 might be the D (5 bases). Germline-derived CDR1 and CDR2 are GTSNPN and SVGIG (reference sequence). This CDR3 region has 13 residues. The V gene lost 0 bases and the J gene lost 8 bases, with 13 bases spanning the gap. The CDR3 DNA follows: TGTGCCTGGAGTGTAGGTCGCCCAGGGGAAGCTTTCTTT. Its translation is CAWSVGRPGEAFF.

V usage is TRBV20-1 and J usage is TRBJ1-1, with D unclear. Trimming took off 6 bases at V and 0 bases at J, with 11 bases between the two ends. The germline CDR1 and CDR2 sequences are DFQATT and SNEGSKA (reference sequence). This CDR3 spans 13 amino acids. The CDR3 sequence: CSAPGLMNTEAFF. CDR3 in DNA: TGCAGTGCCCCGGGGTTAATGAACACTGAAGCTTTCTTT.

The J gene is TRBJ2-5, the V gene TRBV20-1; perhaps TRBD2 as D (6 bases). The CDR3 totals 14 residues. V was shortened by 6 bases and J by 4 bases, with 18 bases between the two germline ends. Germline CDR1 DFQATT, CDR2 SNEGSKA (reference sequence). As DNA, the CDR3 is TGCAGTGCCGGTAGCGCGGGGATAGGAGAGACCCAGTACTTC. As protein: CSAGSAGIGETQYF.

This rearrangement joins TRBV9 to TRBJ2-1; 8 bases align to TRBD1. After removal of 6 bases from V and 15 bases from J, the junction contained 8 bases not matched to a gene. Looked up from germline, CDR1 is SGDLS and CDR2 is YYNGEE. This CDR3 is built from 11 residues. The CDR3 DNA follows: TGTGCCAGCAATCAGGGGGCTAGGTTGTTCTTC. It is translated as CASNQGARLFF.

J is TRBJ1-2 and V is TRBV29-1; a weak D match, TRBD1 (6 bases). Germline V gives CDR1 SQVTM, CDR2 ANQGSEA. V lost 4 bases, J lost 8 bases, and 17 bases lay in between. This CDR3 is built from 13 residues. CDR3 nucleotides: TGCAGCGTTGTATCAACCAGGGGAGAAGGCTACACCTTC. Translated, it gives CSVVSTRGEGYTF.

This clonotype was picked up one time. The gene calls are TRBV30 and TRBJ1-5; D gene uncertain. The CDR3 sequence is 14 residues long. V was clipped by 0 bases and J by 4 bases, with 10 bases between them. Germline-derived CDR1 and CDR2 are GTSNPN and SVGIG (reference sequence). In DNA, the CDR3 is TGTGCCTGGAGTGTCGGCCCGAGGAATCAGCCCCAGCATTTT. It yields the protein CAWSVGPRNQPQHF.

The rearrangement uses TRBV2 and TRBJ1-6; TRBD1 matches at 7 bases. The CDR3 sequence is 14 residues long. V shed 6 bases and J 10 bases; nucleotides not matched to a gene: 9. The germline gives CDR1 SNHLY, CDR2 FYNNEI. The chain's CDR3 is CASRETGIQSPLHF. The CDR3 region has the DNA TGTGCCAGCAGGGAGACAGGGATTCAGTCACCCCTCCACTTT.

This chain uses TRBV7-2 with TRBJ2-7; 8 nucleotides match TRBD1. CDR1 and CDR2 (germline): SGHTA, FQGNSA. CDR3 length: 15 residues. V lost 3 bases to trimming and J lost 6 bases; unmatched junction nucleotides: 10. CDR3 region: CASSFLGTGPFEQYF. CDR3 in DNA: TGTGCCAGCAGCTTTTTAGGGACAGGACCTTTCGAGCAGTACTTC. The complete variable domain, with remaining parts taken from reference TRBV7-2 and TRBJ2-7, reads GAGVSQSPSNKVTEKGKDVELRCDPISGHTALYWYRQSLGQGLEFLIYFQGNSAPDKSGLPSDRFSAERTGGSVSTLTIQRTQQEDSAVYLCASSFLGTGPFEQYFGPGTRLTVT.

This chain uses TRBV30 with TRBJ1-1; TRBD1 matches 7 bases. V was pared by 0 bases and J by 0 bases, with 1 base of the junction left unmatched. Per germline, CDR1 GTSNPN and CDR2 SVGIG (reference sequence). The CDR3 is made up of 14 amino acids. CDR3 sequence: CAWSVGTVNTEAFF. As DNA, the CDR3 is TGTGCCTGGAGTGTGGGGACAGTGAACACTGAAGCTTTCTTT.

The chain has TRBV11-3 and TRBJ2-3; TRBD2 matches 7 bases. The length of the CDR3 is 14 residues. CDR1 SGHNT and CDR2 YENEEA come from the germline V gene. The trim removed 5 bases at V and 1 base at J, leaving 3 bases unmatched. The CDR3 region is CASSRGDRTDTQYF. As DNA, the CDR3 is TGTGCCAGCAGCCGGGGGGATCGCACAGATACGCAGTATTTT.

The chain recombines TRBV7-9 with TRBJ2-7, with 9 bases aligning to TRBD2. The CDR3 covers 14 residues. Germline assignment: CDR1 SEHNR and CDR2 FQNEAQ (reference sequence). J was trimmed by 5 bases and V by 2 bases; bases with no gene match: 4. In nucleotides, the CDR3 is TGTGCCAGCAGCTTAACTGCTAGCGGGGACGAGCAGTACTTC. Translating it yields CASSLTASGDEQYF.

The V gene is TRBV9, the J gene TRBJ1-1; D remains ambiguous. The V gene's germline CDR1 is SGDLS and CDR2 YYNGEE. Trimming removed 0 bases from V and 2 bases from J, with 11 bases in between. The CDR3 is 15 amino acids. DNA of the CDR3: TGTGCCAGCAGCGTAGGTTCGTTGGCAAACACTGAAGCTTTCTTT. It encodes CASSVGSLANTEAFF.

The genes are TRBV11-2 and TRBJ2-7, with TRBD1 as a possible D gene (6 bases). The V end was cut by 5 bases, the J end by 5 bases, with 16 bases between. The germline V gene encodes CDR1 SGHAT and CDR2 FQNNGV. The CDR3 runs to 14 residues. The CDR3 DNA reads as TGTGCCAGCAGCCAGCCCGGGACAAGGAACGAGCAGTACTTC. Encoded protein: CASSQPGTRNEQYF. Based on the CDR3 plus reference TRBV11-2 and TRBJ2-7, the full variable domain is EAGVAQSPRYKIIEKRQSVAFWCNPISGHATLYWYQQILGQGPKLLIQFQNNGVVDDSQLPKDRFSAERLKGVDSTLKIQPAKLEDSAVYLCASSQPGTRNEQYFGPGTRLTVT.

The chain carries TRBV2 and TRBJ1-1; D is unresolved. Trimming cost V 7 bases and J 0 bases, with 9 bases left between them. The CDR3 covers 13 residues. The germline CDR1 and CDR2 sequences are SNHLY and FYNNEI. This CDR3 is CASKWQMNTEAFF. In DNA, the CDR3 is TGTGCCAGCAAGTGGCAGATGAACACTGAAGCTTTCTTT.

The chain recombines TRBV14 with TRBJ2-4, with a possible D match to TRBD1 (5 bases). V was clipped by 1 base and J by 3 bases, with 10 bases between them. The CDR3 loop spans 15 amino acids. CDR1 and CDR2 from the germline V gene are SGHDN and FVKESK. Here the CDR3 reads CASSQANQGKNIQYF. In DNA form, the CDR3 reads TGTGCCAGCAGCCAAGCCAACCAGGGCAAAAACATTCAGTACTTC.

The count of this clonotype is one. The chain joins TRBV5-1 to TRBJ2-7; 11 bases are a match to TRBD1. Germline V gene data show CDR1 as SGHRS and CDR2 as YFSETQ. The J segment lost 1 base and the V segment lost 4 bases, leaving 4 bases of the junction unmatched. The CDR3 has 15 amino acids. This chain's CDR3 is CASSLGTGGSYEQYV. The DNA for the CDR3 is TGCGCCAGCAGCCTCGGGACAGGGGGGTCCTACGAGCAGTACGTC.

The chain uses TRBV30 and TRBJ2-1; 9 bases map to TRBD2. The CDR3 runs 15 residues. Germline loops: CDR1 GTSNPN, CDR2 SVGIG (reference sequence). V shed 0 bases and J 4 bases; nucleotides not matched to a gene: 4. CDR3 in amino acids: CAWSVALAGYNEQFF. CDR3 sequence (DNA): TGTGCCTGGAGTGTAGCTCTAGCGGGGTACAATGAGCAGTTCTTC.

The chain recombines TRBV10-3 with TRBJ2-1; 7 bases match TRBD2. This CDR3 has 15 residues. V shed 4 bases and J 7 bases; nucleotides not matched to a gene: 10. CDR1 is ENHRY and CDR2 is SYGVKD in the germline V gene. CDR3 in amino acids: CAISGRSGASNEQFF. The CDR3 region has the DNA TGTGCCATCAGTGGCAGGAGCGGGGCTTCGAATGAGCAGTTCTTC.

The V gene is TRBV27, the J gene TRBJ1-1; D perhaps matches TRBD1 (6 bases). Deletions cut 4 bases from V and 4 bases from J, with 10 bases between. CDR3 size: 13 residues. Germline CDR1 MNHEY, CDR2 SMNVEV (reference sequence). The CDR3: CASSSNRVTEAFF. In DNA, the CDR3 is TGTGCCAGCAGTTCGAACAGGGTCACTGAAGCTTTCTTT.

The rearrangement links TRBV20-1 to TRBJ2-2; TRBD1 might be the D (5 bases). Germline V CDR1 and CDR2: DFQATT, SNEGSKA (reference sequence). The CDR3 spans 13 residues. V lost 4 bases and J 2 bases, leaving 8 bases between the germline ends. The CDR3 DNA is TGCAGTGCTACGACAGAAAACACCGGGGAGCTGTTTTTT. Translation: CSATTENTGELFF.

The chain combines TRBV18 with TRBJ2-2; no firm D call. Germline lookup yields CDR1 KGHSH and CDR2 LQKENI. The length of the CDR3 is 14 residues. Trimming pared 8 bases from V and 0 bases from J, leaving 10 bases between. The CDR3 sequence is CASTPLANTGELFF. The DNA for the CDR3 is TGTGCCAGCACGCCGCTCGCGAACACCGGGGAGCTGTTTTTT.

The chain couples TRBV7-9 to TRBJ1-6; D not resolved. This CDR3 is 12 amino acids long. Germline values: CDR1 SEHNR, CDR2 FQNEAQ (reference sequence). Trimming pared 3 bases from V and 8 bases from J, leaving 5 bases between. CDR3 bases: TGTGCCAGCAGCTTGGAGGATTCACCCCTCCACTTT. Amino acids: CASSLEDSPLHF. The complete variable domain, with remaining parts taken from reference TRBV7-9 and TRBJ1-6, reads DTGVSQNPRHKITKRGQNVTFRCDPISEHNRLYWYRQTLGQGPEFLTYFQNEAQLEKSRLLSDRFSAERPKGSFSTLEIQRTEQGDSAMYLCASSLEDSPLHFGNGTRLTVT.

This chain uses TRBV4-2 with TRBJ2-7; D gene ambiguous. CDR1 LGHNA and CDR2 YNFKEQ come from the germline V gene. CDR3 length equals 11 residues. Trimming pared 1 base from V and 5 bases from J, leaving 3 bases between. For the CDR3, the DNA is TGTGCCAGCAGCCAAGGCCACGAGCAGTACTTC. This gives the protein CASSQGHEQYF.

The chain joins TRBV3-1 to TRBJ1-1; D possibly corresponds to TRBD1 (5 bases). The CDR3 runs 14 residues. CDR1 is LGHDT and CDR2 is YNNKEL in the germline V gene (reference sequence). V was trimmed by 3 bases and J by 1 base, leaving 9 bases between them. CDR3 loop: CASSQAGGNTEAFF. In DNA form, the CDR3 reads TGTGCCAGCAGCCAGGCTGGGGGGAACACTGAAGCTTTCTTT.

The chain recombines TRBV3-1 with TRBJ2-5; tentative D call: TRBD1 (6 bases). CDR1 and CDR2 from the germline V gene are LGHDT and YNNKEL (reference sequence). The CDR3 spans 13 residues. V lost 8 bases and J lost 4, with 14 bases in between. CDR3 bases: TGTGCCAGCGGGGGCGGCATGGGAGAGACCCAGTACTTC. Its protein product is CASGGGMGETQYF.